This T cell receptor (beta chain) is from a study of PD-1 blockade in classical Hodgkin lymphoma (dated by TCRdb to about 2020). The study in broad terms: Nivolumab dosing was 3 mg/kg intravenously every 2 weeks, continuing until either disease progression or unacceptable toxicity. To define a peripheral blood immune signature of response to PD-1 blockade in classical Hodgkin lymphoma, the study combined TCR beta sequencing with CyTOF. The full study reports these points: Baseline TCR diversity was reported to be lower in newly diagnosed patients than in healthy donors and to be lower still in relapsed/refractory patients. The study was limited to a single clinical trial cohort, and causes of repertoire differences, possibly disease activity or prior therapy, remained undefined. By C4D1, a significant rise was seen in CD4+ TCR diversity but not in CD8+ TCR diversity (p=0.0027 vs p=0.16), and the rise was most apparent among complete responders (p=0.02). Lower diversity was observed in patients in whom nivolumab was started less than 1 year after ASCT, and these patients were excluded from later analyses so that confounding by immune reconstitution would be avoided. Among trial patients, those achieving complete response had baseline diversity similar to that of newly diagnosed patients, while diversity was significantly lower in partial responders and progressors.

Of note for this clone: Its specific antigen is unknown. The input lacks base qualities; no much larger clone sits a single base away.

Per the publication, the time point label means: cycle 2 day 1 (C2D1) of nivolumab. Relapse after autologous stem cell transplantation had occurred in all trial patients, and cohorts A, B and C were distinguished by prior brentuximab vedotin exposure. The trial cohort comprised 56 patients with relapsed/refractory classical Hodgkin lymphoma whose best overall responses were complete response, partial response or progressive disease. Trial patients were treated with single-agent nivolumab in the multi-cohort phase II CheckMate 205 trial. An independent review committee assessed best overall response using the 2007 International Working Group response criteria. Trial PBMCs were obtained immediately prior to nivolumab initiation (C1D1) and on therapy at cycle 2 day 1 and cycle 4 day 1. Peripheral blood was collected in 8 mL Vacutainer Cell Preparation Tubes, from which PBMCs were isolated by centrifugation and then cryopreserved.

The CDR3 covers 12 residues, taking in both the cysteine and the phenylalanine. Left in the record is the CDR3 DNA by itself, 36 bases read in frame from the first base. The germline V gene provides CDR1 SGHTA and CDR2 FQGTGA. V and J are truncated by 5 bases and 8 bases respectively, leaving an intervening sequence of 10 bases. The Qiagen DNeasy kit was used to extract genomic DNA both from unsorted PBMCs and from the negatively selected CD4+ and CD8+ fractions. Amplification of TCR beta CDR3 regions was done by immunoSEQ multiplex PCR with primers that anneal to V and J segments. Amplification bias was minimized using a synthetic immune receptor repertoire, and residual bias was removed computationally after sequencing. The paper's processing steps were these. Custom Python scripts were used to quantify repertoire diversity as the Shannon entropy index. Unsorted, CD4+ and CD8+ repertoires were examined separately, except in combined analyses, for which CD4+ and CD8+ sequences were merged in silico. A clone was considered expanded if an increase in frequency of at least 2-fold after treatment relative to C1D1 was found, and a pseudocount of 0.5 was applied to clones undetected at baseline. Clones with 0 or 1 copy at C1D1 were defined as singleton clones, while clones with 2 or more copies were defined as non-singleton clones. Clones expanded in unsorted samples were annotated as CD4+, CD8+ or unknown by matching protein sequences in sorted samples from the same patient. Wilcoxon tests on paired samples were used to test diversity changes from C1D1 to C4D1. The clones in this table, taken by TCRdb from immuneACCESS, are in-frame only. Not every clone is retained; where verified, under half of the shortfall comes from an unresolved V gene, and the cause of the rest is unknown. V and J calls and clone size come straight from that table; D and trimming were deduced from the DNA. The sample table shows 24,000 or so clones, and over 60% are seen once. Of the sample, about 8% is held by the ten largest clones.

Sequenced here: peripheral blood mononuclear cells (PBMCs), sampled before the second cycle of nivolumab. The sequence joins TRBV7-3 to TRBJ2-1; the D gene is unclear. This receptor was taken from a human donor with classical Hodgkin lymphoma. The CDR3 protein sequence reads: CASSPDGDEQFF. The sequenced DNA is TGTGCCAGCAGCCCCGATGGGGATGAGCAGTTCTTC.